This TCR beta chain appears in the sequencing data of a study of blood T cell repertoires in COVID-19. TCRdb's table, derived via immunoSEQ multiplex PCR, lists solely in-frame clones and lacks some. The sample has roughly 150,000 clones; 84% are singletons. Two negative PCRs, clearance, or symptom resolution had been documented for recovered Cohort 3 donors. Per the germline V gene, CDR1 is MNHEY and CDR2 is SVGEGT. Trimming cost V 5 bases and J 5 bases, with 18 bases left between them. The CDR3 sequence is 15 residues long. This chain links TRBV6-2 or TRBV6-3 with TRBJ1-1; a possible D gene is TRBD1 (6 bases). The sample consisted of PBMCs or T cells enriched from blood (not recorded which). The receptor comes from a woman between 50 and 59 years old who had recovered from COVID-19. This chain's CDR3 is CASSPSGQYRTEAFF. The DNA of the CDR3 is TGTGCCAGCAGTCCATCCGGACAGTACCGGACTGAAGCTTTCTTT.